The 7 T cell receptor beta chains reported below all come from one sample, sequenced in a study of T cell responses to AZD1222 COVID-19 vaccine. Repertoires were generated with immunoSEQ multiplex PCR, while TCRdb's copy carries only in-frame clones and drops some. In the table there are under 150,000 clones, over 85% of which are singletons. The material sequenced was peripheral blood, taken on day 0 of AZD1222 vaccination. Receptor source: an adult in good health.

This chain joins TRBV9 and TRBJ1-2; the match to TRBD1 covers 7 bases. Germline V gene lookup returns CDR1 SGDLS and CDR2 YYNGEE. CDR3 size: 14 residues. V shed 4 bases and J 3 bases; nucleotides not matched to a gene: 6. CDR3 sequence (DNA): TGTGCCAGCAGCCCAGGGGGGACCTACTATGGCTACACCTTC. Translated, it gives CASSPGGTYYGYTF.

The V and J genes are TRBV19 and TRBJ2-5, with TRBD2 matching over 9 bases. Germline assignment: CDR1 LNHDA and CDR2 SQIVND (reference sequence). The CDR3 has 16 amino acids. V lost 6 bases and J lost 3; bases outside the gene matches: 11. CDR3 nucleotide sequence: TGTGCCAGTAGGCCTACTTGGCTAGCGGGGAAAGAGACCCAGTACTTC. This gives the protein CASRPTWLAGKETQYF.

The chain carries TRBV6-5 and TRBJ1-5; D unresolved. V was clipped by 0 bases and J by 5 bases, with 8 bases between them. This CDR3 has 14 residues. The germline V gene encodes CDR1 MNHEY and CDR2 SVGAGI. The CDR3 DNA sequence: TGTGCCAGCAGTTACTCGAATGGTTATCAGCCCCAGCATTTT. Encoded protein: CASSYSNGYQPQHF.

CDR3 amino acids: CSVEDLVGGGDEKLFF. The CDR3 DNA sequence: TGCAGCGTTGAAGATTTAGTAGGAGGTGGGGATGAAAAACTGTTTTTT. The genes are TRBV29-1 and TRBJ1-4; unclear D gene. Trimming removed 0 bases at V and 6 bases at J, with 17 bases between. This CDR3 spans 16 amino acids. Germline V gives CDR1 SQVTM, CDR2 ANQGSEA.

The genes are TRBV10-3 and TRBJ2-6; 10 bases map to TRBD1. The ends lost 5 bases at V and 0 bases at J; junction bases unmatched: 10. The CDR3 runs to 19 residues. Germline V gene sequence: CDR1 ENHRY, CDR2 SYGVKD. The CDR3 DNA reads TGTGCCATCAGTAGATGGGACAGGGGATTTTCCTCTGGGGCCAACGTCCTGACTTTC. Residues: CAISRWDRGFSSGANVLTF.

V usage is TRBV10-1 and J usage is TRBJ2-1, with 9 nucleotides matching TRBD1. The trim removed 8 bases at V and 12 bases at J, leaving 8 bases unmatched. Germline V lookup: CDR1 WNHNN, CDR2 SYGVQD (reference sequence). The CDR3 is 12 residues long. CDR3 in amino acids: CASSLPGQGQFF. CDR3 DNA: TGCGCCAGCTCTCTCCCGGGACAGGGGCAGTTCTTC.

The rearrangement uses TRBV15 and TRBJ1-5; 7 bases map to TRBD1. The V gene end was trimmed by 2 bases and the J gene end by 4 bases; junction bases not matched to a gene: 14. Germline lookup yields CDR1 LNHNV and CDR2 YYDKDF (reference sequence). The CDR3 has 18 amino acids. CDR3 sequence: CATSRRALYRGMNQPQHF. As DNA, the CDR3 is TGTGCCACCAGCAGACGAGCCTTATACAGGGGTATGAATCAGCCCCAGCATTTT.